This T cell receptor beta chain was found in a study of cytomegalovirus exposure and HLA in healthy donors. Study findings and constraints: The classifier reportedly diagnosed cytomegalovirus status with high sensitivity and specificity.

PCR primers comprised 60 Vbeta and 13 Jbeta primers. The protocol was immunoSEQ multiplex PCR, while the TCRdb copy is restricted to in-frame clones and leaves out a portion. The table includes under 200,000 clones, roughly 80% detected once. The CDR3 consists of 16 residues. V trimming: 0 bases; J trimming: 2 bases; junction bases outside the gene matches: 4. The germline gives CDR1 SEHNR, CDR2 FQNEAQ (reference sequence). In this sample, this clone turned up a few times. Its antigen remains unidentified. Sequencing was performed on PBMCs. The chain recombines TRBV7-9 with TRBJ2-3, with 8 bases fitting TRBD1. The receptor's source is a male donor in good health and CMV-seronegative. The CDR3 sequence is CASSLATGGITDTQYF. CDR3 in DNA: TGTGCCAGCAGCTTAGCCACAGGGGGGATCACAGATACGCAGTATTTT.